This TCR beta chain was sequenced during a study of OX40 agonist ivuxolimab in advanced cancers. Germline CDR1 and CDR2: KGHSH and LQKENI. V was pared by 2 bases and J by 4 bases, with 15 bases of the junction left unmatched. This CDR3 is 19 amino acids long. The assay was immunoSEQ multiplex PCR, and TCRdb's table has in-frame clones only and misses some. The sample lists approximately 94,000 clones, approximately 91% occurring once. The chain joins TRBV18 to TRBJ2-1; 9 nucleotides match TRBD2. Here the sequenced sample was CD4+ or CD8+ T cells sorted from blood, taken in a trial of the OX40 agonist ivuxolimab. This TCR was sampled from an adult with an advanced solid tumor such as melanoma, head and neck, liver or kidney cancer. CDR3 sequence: CASSPNVSAGGLSYNEQFF. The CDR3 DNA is TGTGCCAGCTCACCAAATGTCTCCGCGGGAGGGCTCTCTTACAATGAGCAGTTCTTC.